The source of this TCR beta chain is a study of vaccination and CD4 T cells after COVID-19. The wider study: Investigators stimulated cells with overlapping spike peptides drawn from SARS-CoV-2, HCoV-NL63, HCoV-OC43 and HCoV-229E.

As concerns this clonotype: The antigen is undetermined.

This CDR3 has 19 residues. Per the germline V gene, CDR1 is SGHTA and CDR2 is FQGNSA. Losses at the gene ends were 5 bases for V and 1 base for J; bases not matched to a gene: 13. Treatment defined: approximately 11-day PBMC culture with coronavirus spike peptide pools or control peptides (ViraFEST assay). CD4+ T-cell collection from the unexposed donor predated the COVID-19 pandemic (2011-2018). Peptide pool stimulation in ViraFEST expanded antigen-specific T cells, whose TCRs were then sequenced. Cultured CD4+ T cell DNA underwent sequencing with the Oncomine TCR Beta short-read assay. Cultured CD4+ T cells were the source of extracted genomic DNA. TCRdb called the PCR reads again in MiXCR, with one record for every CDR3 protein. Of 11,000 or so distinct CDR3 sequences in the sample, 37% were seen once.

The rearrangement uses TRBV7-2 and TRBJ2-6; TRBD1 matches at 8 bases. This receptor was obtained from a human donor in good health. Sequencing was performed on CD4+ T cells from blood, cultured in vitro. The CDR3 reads CASSRRAGTGSSGANVLTF. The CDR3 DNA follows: TGTGCCAGCAGCCGCCGAGCCGGGACAGGATCGTCTGGGGCCAACGTCCTGACTTTC.